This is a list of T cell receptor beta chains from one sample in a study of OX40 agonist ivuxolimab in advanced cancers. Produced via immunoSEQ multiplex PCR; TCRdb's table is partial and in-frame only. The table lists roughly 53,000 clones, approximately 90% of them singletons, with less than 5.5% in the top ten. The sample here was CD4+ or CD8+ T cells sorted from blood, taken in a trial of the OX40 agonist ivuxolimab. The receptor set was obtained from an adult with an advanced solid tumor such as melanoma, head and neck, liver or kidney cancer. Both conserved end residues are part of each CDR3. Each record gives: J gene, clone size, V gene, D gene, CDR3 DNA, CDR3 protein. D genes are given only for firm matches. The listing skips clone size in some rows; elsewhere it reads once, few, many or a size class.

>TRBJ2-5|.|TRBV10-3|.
TGTGCCGTCGGCGGAGGGGGTGGCGAGACCCAGTACTTC
CAVGGGGGETQYF
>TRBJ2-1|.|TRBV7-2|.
TGTGCCAGCAGCCGGGTCTACGGTTACAATGAGCAGTTCTTC
CASSRVYGYNEQFF
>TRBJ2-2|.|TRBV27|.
TGTGCCAGCAGATGGGCAGAGAACACCGGGGAGCTGTTTTTT
CASRWAENTGELFF
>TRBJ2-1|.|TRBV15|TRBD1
TGTGCCACCAGCAGAGACAGGGGGAGTAGCGATGAGCAGTTCTTC
CATSRDRGSSDEQFF
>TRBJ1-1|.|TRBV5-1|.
TGCGCCAGCAGCTTGGGAAGAACTGAAGCTTTCTTT
CASSLGRTEAFF
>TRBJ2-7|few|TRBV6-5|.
TGTGCCAGCAAAAAAGAAAGGACGGGATCCTACGAGCAGTACTTC
CASKKERTGSYEQYF
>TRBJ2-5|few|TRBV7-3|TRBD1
TGTGCCAGCAGTCCGGGACAGCGACAAGAGACCCAGTACTTC
CASSPGQRQETQYF
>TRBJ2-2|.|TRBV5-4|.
TGTGCCAGCAGCCGACTGGACAGGGAGGGCGGGGAGCTGTTTTTT
CASSRLDREGGELFF
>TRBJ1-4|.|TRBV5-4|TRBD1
TGTGCCAGCAGCTTGGACAGGGGGCGAAAACTGTTTTTT
CASSLDRGRKLFF
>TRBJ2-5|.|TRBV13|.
TGTGCCAGCAGCGACCGGGAGACCCAGTACTTC
CASSDRETQYF
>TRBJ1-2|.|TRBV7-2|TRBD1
TGTGCCAGCAGCCCTGGACAGGGGAACTATGGCTACACCTTC
CASSPGQGNYGYTF
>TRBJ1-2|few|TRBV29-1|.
TGCAGCGTTGAAGATCTCGAGAGGAACTATGGCTACACCTTC
CSVEDLERNYGYTF
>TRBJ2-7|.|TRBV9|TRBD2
TGTGCCAGCAGCAACCGGGGCGGGGGCTACGAGCAGTACTTC
CASSNRGGGYEQYF
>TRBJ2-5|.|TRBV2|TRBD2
TGTGCCAGCAGTTTGAGTCTAGCGGGGATGCAAGAGACCCAGTACTTC
CASSLSLAGMQETQYF
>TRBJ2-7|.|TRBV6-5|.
TGTGCCAGCAGTTTTACTAGTGGGGCGCTTCTCGAGCAGTACTTC
CASSFTSGALLEQYF
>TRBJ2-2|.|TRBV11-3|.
TGTGCCAGCAGCCCAGAGTGGGCCGGGGAGCTGTTTTTT
CASSPEWAGELFF
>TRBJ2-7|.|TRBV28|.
TGTGCCAGCAGGGGGTACTACGAGCAGTACTTC
CASRGYYEQYF
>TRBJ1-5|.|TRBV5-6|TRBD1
TGTGCCAGCAGCTTATTTGATGGAAGGGGGCCTTATAGCAATCAGCCCCAGCATTTT
CASSLFDGRGPYSNQPQHF
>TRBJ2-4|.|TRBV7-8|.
TGTGCCAGCAGCTTAGAGGGGGGGCAGCTTCAGTACTTC
CASSLEGGQLQYF
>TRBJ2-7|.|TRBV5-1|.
TGCGCCAGCAGCTTGGTGCGGCCCCTTACGAAGGGGTCCTACGAGCAGTACTTC
CASSLVRPLTKGSYEQYF
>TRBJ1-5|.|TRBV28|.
TGTGCCAGCACCAAGGGGGGCCCGGGGAATCAGCCCCAGCATTTT
CASTKGGPGNQPQHF
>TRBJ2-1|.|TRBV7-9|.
TGTGCCAGCAGCTTAGTGGCTAGTGCCCGGGGGCGCACCTACAATGAGCAGTTCTTC
CASSLVASARGRTYNEQFF
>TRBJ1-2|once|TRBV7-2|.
TGTGCCAGCAGCTTCCCACTTGACATCCGTGTCTATGGCTACACCTTC
CASSFPLDIRVYGYTF
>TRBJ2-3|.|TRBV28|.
TGTGCCAGCAGTTGGGTAGGGCAGGGTGCTGCAGATACGCAGTATTTT
CASSWVGQGAADTQYF
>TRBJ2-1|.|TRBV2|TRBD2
TGTGCCAGCAGTCCGACCAGCGGGACGTACAATGAGCAGTTCTTC
CASSPTSGTYNEQFF